This entry lists 18 T cell receptor beta chains sequenced from one sample in a study of T-cell reconstitution after alpha-beta-depleted transplantation in children (dated by TCRdb to about 2016). Library generation was performed with PCR. Sequencing was performed on an Illumina HiSeq 2500. TCR libraries were prepared with molecular barcoding, using unique molecular identifiers to normalize TCRbeta repertoire quantification. The public sequencing data were trimmed at Q25 with fastp and processed into clonotypes with MiXCR by TCRdb, which kept only in-frame beta chains. A single entry per CDR3 protein holds the most common genes and DNA from its merged rows. The sample table holds 350,000 to 450,000 distinct CDR3 sequences, of which roughly 22% were seen once. Around 3.9% of the sample comes from the top ten. The specimen was PBMCs from the stem cell graft donor, collected from the stem cell graft. All receptors derive from a human donor who donated a stem cell graft to a child with acute myeloid leukemia.

This clonotype was seen only a few times. The J gene is TRBJ2-5, the V gene TRBV20-1, with 9 bases identical to TRBD2. This CDR3 spans 13 amino acids. Per the germline V gene, CDR1 is DFQATT and CDR2 is SNEGSKA (reference sequence). V lost 8 bases, J lost 5 bases, and 9 bases stayed unmatched. The CDR3: CSSQGLAGETQYF. CDR3 coding DNA: TGCAGTTCTCAGGGACTAGCTGGTGAGACCCAGTACTTC.

This clonotype was picked up many times. V is TRBV7-8 and J is TRBJ2-1; 8 nucleotides agree with TRBD2. The length of the CDR3 is 16 residues. Germline assignment: CDR1 SGHVS and CDR2 FQNEAQ. The V and J ends lost 1 base and 8 bases, in that order; junction bases with no gene match: 10. The CDR3 reads CASSLGGGRKGDEQFF. The CDR3 region has the DNA TGTGCCAGCAGCTTAGGAGGCGGGAGGAAAGGCGATGAGCAGTTCTTC.

V and J are TRBV2 and TRBJ2-1, with 9 bases identical to TRBD2. The CDR3 consists of 17 residues. Germline lookup yields CDR1 SNHLY and CDR2 FYNNEI. The junction had 7 bases not matched to a gene; V was cut back by 2 bases and J by 2 bases. DNA for the CDR3: TGTGCCAGCAGTGAATTAACTAGCGGGCTCACCTACAATGAGCAGTTCTTC. Translation: CASSELTSGLTYNEQFF.

The rearrangement joins TRBV12-3 or TRBV12-4 to TRBJ2-1, with unresolved D. This CDR3 has 15 residues. V lost 1 base and J 1 base, leaving 8 bases between the germline ends. The CDR3 loop is CASSLGSFSYNEQFF. The CDR3 bases are TGTGCCAGCAGTTTAGGGAGCTTTTCCTACAATGAGCAGTTCTTC.

This clonotype was picked up many times. V usage is TRBV24-1 and J usage is TRBJ2-6; D is possibly TRBD2 (6 bases). The germline V and J ends were trimmed by 5 bases and 3 bases, with 10 bases remaining between them. This CDR3 is built from 15 residues. Germline V gives CDR1 KGHDR, CDR2 SFDVKD. CDR3: CATSGGILGANVLTF. The DNA of the CDR3 is TGTGCCACCAGTGGCGGGATACTTGGGGCCAACGTCCTGACTTTC.

The rearrangement uses TRBV20-1 and TRBJ2-7, with 9 bases that match TRBD1. This CDR3 is 15 amino acids long. CDR1 is DFQATT and CDR2 is SNEGSKA in the germline V gene (reference sequence). After removal of 3 bases from V and 2 bases from J, the junction contained 8 bases not matched to a gene. In DNA form, the CDR3 reads TGCAGTGCTAGTATCCGACGGACAGGGGCCTACGAGCAGTACTTC. Protein sequence: CSASIRRTGAYEQYF.

This clonotype was counted between two and nine times. The chain is built from TRBV24-1 and TRBJ2-5; D unclear. Germline CDR1 KGHDR, CDR2 SFDVKD. Trimming removed 4 bases at V and 0 bases at J, with 5 bases between. The CDR3 totals 13 residues. This chain's CDR3 is CATSDPNQETQYF. The CDR3, as DNA: TGTGCCACCAGTGACCCCAACCAAGAGACCCAGTACTTC.

This clonotype was seen more than once but under ten times. The chain links TRBV5-1 to TRBJ2-2; possible D gene TRBD2, 5 bases. V was cut by 1 base and J by 3 bases, with 13 bases left in between. CDR1 is SGHRS and CDR2 is YFSETQ in the germline V gene. CDR3 length equals 16 residues. CDR3 sequence: CASSLREYRDTGELFF. The CDR3 region has the DNA TGCGCCAGCAGCTTGAGGGAGTATAGGGACACCGGGGAGCTGTTTTTT.

At least ten counts were recorded for this clonotype. The J gene is TRBJ2-1, the V gene TRBV12-3 or TRBV12-4; D might be TRBD2 (5 bases). V was trimmed by 5 bases and J by 8 bases, leaving 10 bases between them. There are 12 residues in the CDR3. CDR3 region: CASSKRADEQFF. The CDR3 DNA follows: TGTGCCAGCAGTAAGAGGGCGGATGAGCAGTTCTTC.

The V and J genes are TRBV19 and TRBJ2-1; D gene unclear. The V gene lost 5 bases and the J gene lost 4 bases, with 9 bases spanning the gap. Germline V lookup: CDR1 LNHDA, CDR2 SQIVND (reference sequence). The CDR3 contains 13 residues. The chain's CDR3 is CASSVRSYNEQFF. The CDR3 bases are TGTGCCAGTAGTGTACGGAGTTACAATGAGCAGTTCTTC.

In nucleotides, the CDR3 is TGCAGCGTTGGGCTCGGGGTGGACACCGGGGAGCTGTTTTTT. Protein: CSVGLGVDTGELFF. The V and J genes are TRBV29-1 and TRBJ2-2; a weak D match, TRBD2 (5 bases). Germline lookup yields CDR1 SQVTM and CDR2 ANQGSEA. Trimming pared 4 bases from V and 3 bases from J, leaving 12 bases between. CDR3 length: 14 amino acids.

This clonotype showed up just a few times. The chain is built from TRBV7-2 and TRBJ2-5; D not resolved. V lost 5 bases and J lost 2, with 12 bases in between. CDR3 size: 14 residues. CDR1 is SGHTA, CDR2 FQGNSA, per germline. CDR3 nucleotides: TGTGCCAGCAGCCACCCGATACTACAAGAGACCCAGTACTTC. Translation: CASSHPILQETQYF.

The V gene is TRBV28, the J gene TRBJ1-1; 7 nucleotides align to TRBD1. The CDR3 consists of 15 residues. V dropped 4 bases and J dropped 5; count of bases not matched to a gene: 10. CDR1 and CDR2 (germline): MDHEN, SYDVKM. The CDR3 DNA follows: TGTGCCAGCAGTTCTCAGACAGGGCGTGAGACTGAAGCTTTCTTT. This sequence encodes CASSSQTGRETEAFF. Supplemented by reference TRBV28 and TRBJ1-1, the full variable domain reads DVKVTQSSRYLVKRTGEKVFLECVQDMDHENMFWYRQDPGLGLRLIYFSYDVKMKEKGDIPEGYSVSREKKERFSLILESASTNQTSMYLCASSSQTGRETEAFFGQGTRLTVV.

This clonotype has ten or more counts. This chain links TRBV29-1 with TRBJ2-7; D possibly uses TRBD1 or TRBD2 (5 bases each). With 4 bases removed from V and 2 bases from J, the gap between germline ends came to 9 bases. CDR3 length: 12 residues. CDR1 is SQVTM and CDR2 is ANQGSEA in the germline V gene. DNA for the CDR3: TGCAGCGTTGGCAGGGACCCCTACGAGCAGTACTTC. Encoded protein: CSVGRDPYEQYF.

The V gene is TRBV5-1, the J gene TRBJ1-1; TRBD1 matches 8 bases. Trimming removed 3 bases from V and 1 base from J; junction bases left unmatched: 5. The CDR3 is 15 residues long. Germline CDR1 and CDR2: SGHRS and YFSETQ. The CDR3 sequence: CASSSSGTGNTEAFF. CDR3 in DNA: TGCGCCAGCAGCTCCAGCGGGACAGGGAACACTGAAGCTTTCTTT.

The chain carries TRBV25-1 and TRBJ2-7, with D perhaps matching TRBD2 (5 bases). V lost 2 bases and J lost 2, with 10 bases in between. CDR1 is MGHDK and CDR2 is SYGVNS in the germline V gene. The CDR3 sequence is 14 residues long. In DNA form, the CDR3 reads TGTGCCAGCAGTGAACCGGAGGCAACCTACGAGCAGTACTTC. This sequence encodes CASSEPEATYEQYF.

The table lists this clonotype with a few counts. In nucleotides, the CDR3 is TGTGCCAGCAATTTAGCGGGGAACACCGGGGAGCTGTTTTTT. Encoded protein: CASNLAGNTGELFF. The chain links TRBV6-5 to TRBJ2-2; the match to TRBD2 covers 7 bases. The V gene's germline CDR1 is MNHEY and CDR2 SVGAGI. V lost 7 bases to trimming and J lost 1 base; unmatched junction nucleotides: 3. The CDR3 length is 14 residues.

This clonotype was picked up one time. The rearrangement joins TRBV12-3 or TRBV12-4 to TRBJ2-1, with TRBD2 identical over 14 bases. This CDR3 comprises 16 residues. With V trimmed by 8 bases and J by 8 bases, 11 bases remained unmatched. This chain's CDR3 is CASQRLAGGPGDEQFF. The CDR3 nucleotides read TGTGCCAGCCAGCGACTAGCGGGAGGGCCGGGGGATGAGCAGTTCTTC.